This TCR beta chain was obtained from a study of PD-1 blockade in mismatch repair-deficient tumors. Whole-study context: Patients had 12 mismatch repair-deficient cancer types and were previously treated and progressing.

Germline CDR1 reads MGHRA; CDR2 reads YSYEKL. V gave up 1 base and J gave up 3 bases; unmatched junction bases: 9. This CDR3 contains 17 residues. Notes on this clone: Its antigen is currently unknown.

Here immunoSEQ multiplex PCR was the method, and the copy in TCRdb shows in-frame clones only, minus some. The repertoire holds roughly 110,000 clones, with around three quarters as singletons. Findings and caveats of the study: Tumor-resident clones, often absent from pretreatment blood, expanded after pembrolizumab and then contracted.

This chain links TRBV4-1 with TRBJ2-7; 10 nucleotides line up with TRBD2. The TCR sequence derives from an adult with mismatch repair-deficient cancer. Sequencing was performed on peripheral blood, taken just over 59 weeks after starting pembrolizumab. In DNA, the CDR3 is TGCGCCAGCAGCCAAGTTCCGGAAGCGGGAGGGTTCTACGAGCAGTACTTC. This encodes CASSQVPEAGGFYEQYF.